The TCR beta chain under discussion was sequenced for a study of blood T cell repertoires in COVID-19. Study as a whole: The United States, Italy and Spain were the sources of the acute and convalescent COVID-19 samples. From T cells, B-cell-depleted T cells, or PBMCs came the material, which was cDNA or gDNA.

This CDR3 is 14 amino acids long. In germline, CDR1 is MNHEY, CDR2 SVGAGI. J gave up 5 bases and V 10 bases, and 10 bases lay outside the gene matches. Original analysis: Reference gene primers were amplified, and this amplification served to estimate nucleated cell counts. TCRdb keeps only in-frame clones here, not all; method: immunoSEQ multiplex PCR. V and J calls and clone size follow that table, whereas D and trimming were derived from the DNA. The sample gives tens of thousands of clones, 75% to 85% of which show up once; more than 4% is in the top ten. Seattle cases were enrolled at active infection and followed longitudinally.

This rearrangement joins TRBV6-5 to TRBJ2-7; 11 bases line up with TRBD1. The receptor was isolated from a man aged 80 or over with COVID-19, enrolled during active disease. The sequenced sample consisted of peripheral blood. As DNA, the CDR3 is TGTGCCACCAGCTGGCGGACAGGGGGCCACGAGCAGTACTTC. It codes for CATSWRTGGHEQYF.